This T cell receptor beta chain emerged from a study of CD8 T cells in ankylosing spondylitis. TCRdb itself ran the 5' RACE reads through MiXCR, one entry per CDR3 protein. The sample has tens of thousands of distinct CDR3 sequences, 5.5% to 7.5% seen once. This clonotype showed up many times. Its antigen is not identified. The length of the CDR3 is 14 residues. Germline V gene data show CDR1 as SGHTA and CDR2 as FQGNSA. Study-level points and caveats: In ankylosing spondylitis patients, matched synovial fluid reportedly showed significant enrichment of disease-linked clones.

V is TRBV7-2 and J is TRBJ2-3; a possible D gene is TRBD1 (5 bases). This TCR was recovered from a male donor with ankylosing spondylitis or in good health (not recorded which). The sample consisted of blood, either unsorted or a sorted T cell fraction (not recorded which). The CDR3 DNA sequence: TGTGCGAGTGGTTCGACAGTGGGCACAGATACGCAGTATTTT. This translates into CASGSTVGTDTQYF.